A single sample is the source of the 13 T cell receptor beta chains below, sequenced in a study of T cell responses to AZD1222 COVID-19 vaccine. Generated by immunoSEQ multiplex PCR, the TCRdb table keeps only in-frame clones and is missing some. The data show around 100,000 clones, 92% seen once. The sample consisted of peripheral blood, taken on day 0 of AZD1222 vaccination. Receptors originate from an adult in good health.

This clone occurred once. The chain combines TRBV20-1 with TRBJ2-7; D gene uncertain. Germline lookup yields CDR1 DFQATT and CDR2 SNEGSKA (reference sequence). The CDR3 runs to 11 residues. The V and J ends lost 3 bases and 3 bases respectively, with 6 bases between them. The CDR3, as DNA: TGCAGTGCTAGGCGCAGCTACGAGCAGTACTTC. Protein product: CSARRSYEQYF.

The chain links TRBV24-1 to TRBJ1-2; 9 bases fit TRBD1. The CDR3 extends over 15 amino acids. Looked up from germline, CDR1 is KGHDR and CDR2 is SFDVKD. Trimming cost V 4 bases and J 0 bases; bases outside gene matches: 2. The CDR3 DNA reads TGTGCCACCAGTGACCGGGACAGGGCTAACTATGGCTACACCTTC. Its translation is CATSDRDRANYGYTF.

The chain couples TRBV11-2 to TRBJ1-1; a weak D match, TRBD1 (5 bases). This CDR3 has 14 amino acids. CDR1 is SGHAT and CDR2 is FQNNGV in the germline V gene. Trimming pared 5 bases from V and 3 bases from J, leaving 13 bases between. The DNA of the CDR3 is TGTGCCAGCAGCCCGAACCCAGGGTACACTGAAGCTTTCTTT. Protein sequence: CASSPNPGYTEAFF.

The V gene is TRBV5-8, the J gene TRBJ1-4, with D unclear. V was shortened by 0 bases and J by 8 bases, with 8 bases between the two germline ends. The germline V gene has CDR1 SGHTS and CDR2 YDEGEE. The CDR3 loop spans 13 amino acids. The CDR3 is CASSLDHGEKLFF. CDR3 DNA: TGTGCCAGCAGCTTGGACCACGGGGAAAAACTGTTTTTT.

The chain has TRBV7-6 and TRBJ2-3; D ambiguous. CDR1 SGHVS and CDR2 FNYEAQ come from the germline V gene. V was clipped by 1 base and J by 0 bases, with 11 bases between them. The CDR3 is 16 residues long. The CDR3 reads CASSLGSVASTDTQYF. Written as DNA, the CDR3 is TGTGCCAGCAGCTTAGGATCAGTGGCTAGCACAGATACGCAGTATTTT.

With respect to this clone: The sample has other DNA sequences that encode this CDR3 too. The rearrangement uses TRBV20-1 and TRBJ1-1; D gene unclear. Germline V gene data show CDR1 as DFQATT and CDR2 as SNEGSKA (reference sequence). V was cut by 3 bases and J by 1 base, with 3 bases left in between. The CDR3 contains 11 residues. The CDR3 reads CSARENTEAFF. The DNA of the CDR3 is TGCAGTGCTAGGGAGAACACTGAAGCTTTCTTT.

The chain employs TRBV10-2 and TRBJ1-1; D gene ambiguous. The CDR3 runs to 12 residues. V gave up 3 bases and J gave up 1 base, with 3 bases separating them. CDR1 is WSHSY and CDR2 is SAAADI in the germline V gene. The CDR3 region is CASSDRNTEAFF. The CDR3, as DNA: TGCGCCAGCAGTGACCGGAACACTGAAGCTTTCTTT.

The rearrangement joins TRBV6-5 to TRBJ2-7; the match to TRBD1 covers 8 bases. This CDR3 spans 13 amino acids. Germline V lookup: CDR1 MNHEY, CDR2 SVGAGI. V trimming: 5 bases; J trimming: 3 bases; junction bases outside the gene matches: 3. The CDR3 DNA is TGTGCCAGCAGTCAGGACAGGGACTACGAGCAGTACTTC. It encodes CASSQDRDYEQYF.

The rearrangement uses TRBV10-3 and TRBJ2-3; no clear D. This CDR3 contains 12 residues. CDR1 ENHRY and CDR2 SYGVKD come from the germline V gene. V was shortened by 1 base and J by 6 bases, with 5 bases between the two germline ends. The CDR3 region is CAISELMDTQYF. The CDR3 nucleotides read TGTGCCATCAGTGAGTTAATGGATACGCAGTATTTT.

V and J are TRBV28 and TRBJ2-7; D perhaps matches TRBD2 (5 bases). V lost 5 bases to trimming and J lost 3 bases, with 11 bases between them. The CDR3 runs 13 residues. From germline, CDR1 is MDHEN and CDR2 SYDVKM. The CDR3 is CASSAVAGYEQYF. The CDR3 nucleotides are TGTGCCAGCAGTGCCGTGGCGGGCTACGAGCAGTACTTC.

This chain joins TRBV6-5 and TRBJ1-6; D perhaps matches TRBD1 (6 bases). CDR3 length: 14 amino acids. Trimming took 5 bases from V and 10 from J, leaving 15 bases between them. CDR1 and CDR2 from the germline V gene are MNHEY and SVGAGI. DNA of the CDR3: TGTGCCAGCAGTCCCCCACAGGGAGGGTCACCCCTCCACTTT. The encoded protein is CASSPPQGGSPLHF.

For this clone: Other DNA sequences in this specimen translate into the identical CDR3. The chain recombines TRBV5-6 with TRBJ2-7; TRBD1 agrees at 11 bases. V dropped 4 bases and J dropped 3; count of bases not matched to a gene: 6. Per the germline V gene, CDR1 is SGHDT and CDR2 is YYEEEE. There are 15 residues in the CDR3. In nucleotides, the CDR3 is TGTGCCAGCAGCCCCGGGACAGGGGGTAGCTACGAGCAGTACTTC. Translated: CASSPGTGGSYEQYF.

This clone was counted a single time. J is TRBJ1-5 and V is TRBV4-2; D is perhaps TRBD1 (5 bases). V lost 0 bases to trimming and J lost 6 bases, with 12 bases between them. CDR3 length: 15 residues. Germline values: CDR1 LGHNA, CDR2 YNFKEQ. CDR3 sequence reads: CASSQDSGQGQPQHF. For the CDR3, the DNA is TGTGCCAGCAGCCAAGATTCGGGGCAAGGTCAGCCCCAGCATTTT.